This is a list of T cell receptor beta chains from one sample in a study of T cell responses to AZD1222 COVID-19 vaccine. Generated by immunoSEQ multiplex PCR, the TCRdb table keeps only in-frame clones and is missing some. Among 150,000 or so clones listed, over 90% were seen once. The material sequenced was peripheral blood, taken on day 0 of AZD1222 vaccination. All receptors come from an adult in good health. The CDR3 runs from the conserved cysteine through the conserved F or W. Each record gives: V gene, J gene, D gene, CDR3 protein, CDR3 DNA. D genes are given only for firm matches.

TRBV5-5	TRBJ2-1	TRBD2	CASTPGLANEQFF	TGTGCCAGCACCCCGGGACTAGCTAATGAGCAGTTCTTC
TRBV3-1/TRBV3-2	TRBJ1-1	NA	CASSQVQLGTEAFF	TGTGCCAGCAGCCAAGTGCAATTGGGGACTGAAGCTTTCTTT
TRBV4-2	TRBJ2-7	NA	CASSQEEGPTYEQYF	TGTGCCAGCAGCCAAGAAGAAGGACCGACCTACGAGCAGTACTTC
TRBV27	TRBJ2-3	NA	CASSLGNTDTQYF	TGTGCCAGCAGTTTAGGAAACACAGATACGCAGTATTTT
TRBV14	TRBJ2-2	NA	CASSQDTGTGELFF	TGTGCCAGCAGCCAAGATACGGGAACCGGGGAGCTGTTTTTT
TRBV5-4	TRBJ2-1	NA	CASSPRVPFTDEQFF	TGTGCCAGCAGCCCCAGGGTTCCCTTTACAGATGAGCAGTTCTTC
TRBV10-3	TRBJ2-1	NA	CAIGHHGANEQFF	TGTGCCATCGGACACCATGGGGCGAATGAGCAGTTCTTC
TRBV11-2	TRBJ2-7	NA	CASSLASSGPFTYEQYF	TGTGCCAGCAGCTTGGCCTCTTCAGGGCCCTTTACCTACGAGCAGTACTTC
TRBV7-8	TRBJ1-4	NA	CASSLSRVRAPNEKLFF	TGTGCCAGCAGCTTATCGCGCGTTCGGGCCCCAAATGAAAAACTGTTTTTT
TRBV29-1	TRBJ2-3	NA	CSVEDLTSTDTQYF	TGCAGCGTTGAAGACTTAACTAGCACAGATACGCAGTATTTT
TRBV2	TRBJ2-5	NA	CASSGETEETQYF	TGTGCCAGCAGTGGGGAGACTGAGGAGACCCAGTACTTC
TRBV6-4	TRBJ2-7	NA	CASSGREATYEQYF	TGTGCCAGCAGTGGGCGAGAGGCAACCTACGAGCAGTACTTC
TRBV29-1	TRBJ2-3	NA	CSVDNLRESTDTQYF	TGCAGCGTTGATAATCTGCGGGAAAGCACAGATACGCAGTATTTT
TRBV27	TRBJ1-2	NA	CASSFSYTGTYGYTF	TGTGCCAGCAGTTTTTCCTACACAGGTACCTATGGCTACACCTTC
TRBV12-5	TRBJ2-5	NA	CASGPGEETQYF	TGTGCTAGTGGTCCGGGAGAAGAGACCCAGTACTTC